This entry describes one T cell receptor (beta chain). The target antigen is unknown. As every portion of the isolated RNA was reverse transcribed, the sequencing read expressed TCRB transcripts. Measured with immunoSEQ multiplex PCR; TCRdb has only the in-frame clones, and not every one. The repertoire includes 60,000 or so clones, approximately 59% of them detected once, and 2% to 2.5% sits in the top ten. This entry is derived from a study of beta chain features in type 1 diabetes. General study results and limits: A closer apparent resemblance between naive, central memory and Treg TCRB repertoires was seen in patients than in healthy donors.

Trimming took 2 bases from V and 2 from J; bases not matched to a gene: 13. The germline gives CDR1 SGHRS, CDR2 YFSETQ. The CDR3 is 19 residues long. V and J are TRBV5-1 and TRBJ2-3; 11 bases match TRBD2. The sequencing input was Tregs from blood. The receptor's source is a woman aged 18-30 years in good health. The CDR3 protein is CASSFRSPSGGTSTDTQYF. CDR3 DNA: TGCGCCAGCAGCTTCCGTTCCCCTAGCGGGGGGACCTCCACAGATACGCAGTATTTT.